These 25 T cell receptor beta chains came from one sample sequenced in a study of cytomegalovirus exposure and HLA in healthy donors. Both 60 Vbeta primers and 13 Jbeta primers went into the PCR. The data were produced by immunoSEQ multiplex PCR, yet TCRdb's version contains in-frame clones alone and is incomplete. The repertoire holds approximately 80,000 clones, with over 60% as singletons. Sequencing input: PBMCs. These receptors were taken from a woman between 35 and 50 years old in good health and CMV-seropositive.

This clone was counted only a few times. The rearrangement links TRBV30 to TRBJ1-1; D is ambiguous. Germline loops: CDR1 GTSNPN, CDR2 SVGIG (reference sequence). The V end was cut by 4 bases, the J end by 4 bases, with 7 bases between. The CDR3 totals 11 residues. The CDR3 is CAWMMSTEAFF. CDR3 DNA: TGTGCCTGGATGATGAGCACTGAAGCTTTCTTT.

J is TRBJ2-7 and V is TRBV28; 7 positions agree with TRBD1. Germline V gives CDR1 MDHEN, CDR2 SYDVKM. J lost 0 bases, V lost 5 bases, and 4 bases had no gene match. The CDR3 is 14 amino acids. CDR3 amino acids: CASSEQGSSYEQYF. The CDR3, as DNA: TGTGCCAGCAGTGAACAGGGGAGCTCCTACGAGCAGTACTTC.

This clone turned up a few times. The chain links TRBV7-9 to TRBJ1-4; 8 nucleotides line up with TRBD1. Per the germline V gene, CDR1 is SEHNR and CDR2 is FQNEAQ (reference sequence). V dropped 6 bases and J dropped 2; count of bases not matched to a gene: 11. This CDR3 region has 17 residues. The CDR3 sequence: CASRPDGTGVTNEKLFF. CDR3 coding DNA: TGTGCCAGCAGACCAGACGGGACAGGAGTGACTAATGAAAAACTGTTTTTT.

The sample holds a few counts of this clone. The rearrangement uses TRBV28 and TRBJ1-2; perhaps TRBD1 as D (5 bases). Trimming removed 3 bases from V and 1 base from J, with 21 bases in between. This CDR3 has 18 amino acids. The germline gives CDR1 MDHEN, CDR2 SYDVKM. The DNA of the CDR3 is TGTGCCAGCAGTTTCCAGGGATCCGAGAGGAACATTAACTATGGCTACACCTTC. Translated, it gives CASSFQGSERNINYGYTF.

The genes are TRBV4-3 and TRBJ2-7; 10 bases fit TRBD1. This CDR3 has 15 residues. Germline loops: CDR1 LGHNA, CDR2 YSLEER. Trimming at V came to 0 bases and at J to 6 bases, leaving 5 bases not matched to a gene. CDR3 coding DNA: TGCGCCAGCAGCCAAGATCAGACAGGGGGCGGCGAGCAGTACTTC. Encoded protein: CASSQDQTGGGEQYF.

The CDR3 is CASSRTGQKNSGNTIYF. Here the CDR3 DNA reads TGCGCCAGCAGCCGCACGGGACAGAAGAACTCTGGAAACACCATATATTTT. V and J are TRBV4-1 and TRBJ1-3; the match to TRBD1 covers 7 bases. The CDR3 totals 17 residues. Germline V CDR1 and CDR2: MGHRA, YSYEKL. The junction had 9 bases not matched to a gene; V was cut back by 4 bases and J by 0 bases.

In DNA form, the CDR3 reads TGTGCCAGCAGTTCAGGGAGGGGCTACGAGCAGTACTTC. It is translated as CASSSGRGYEQYF. The V and J genes are TRBV27 and TRBJ2-7, with TRBD2 matching over 7 bases. V shed 4 bases and J 3 bases; nucleotides not matched to a gene: 3. This CDR3 is built from 13 residues. CDR1 is MNHEY and CDR2 is SMNVEV in the germline V gene (reference sequence).

The V call is TRBV30, the J call TRBJ1-1; no clear D. The germline V and J ends were trimmed by 5 bases and 1 base, with 17 bases remaining between them. Looked up from germline, CDR1 is GTSNPN and CDR2 is SVGIG (reference sequence). The CDR3 extends over 15 amino acids. The CDR3 sequence: CAWSHLGQRNTEAFF. Here the CDR3 DNA reads TGTGCCTGGTCCCATCTTGGGCAGAGGAACACTGAAGCTTTCTTT.

The rearrangement joins TRBV6-1 to TRBJ2-2; the match to TRBD1 covers 7 bases. Germline V gives CDR1 MNHNS, CDR2 SASEGT. The J segment lost 1 base and the V segment lost 6 bases, leaving 5 bases of the junction unmatched. This CDR3 spans 15 amino acids. The CDR3 region is CASRRTGVNTGELFF. DNA of the CDR3: TGTGCCAGCAGGAGGACAGGAGTGAACACCGGGGAGCTGTTTTTT.

The chain is built from TRBV6-5 and TRBJ2-1; the match to TRBD2 covers 8 bases. Per the germline V gene, CDR1 is MNHEY and CDR2 is SVGAGI. The CDR3 is 15 amino acids. V lost 7 bases and J lost 2; bases outside the gene matches: 7. CDR3 nucleotide sequence: TGTGCCAGCAACGCGCGAGCGGGGGCCTACAATGAGCAGTTCTTC. Translation gives CASNARAGAYNEQFF.

The rearrangement uses TRBV4-3 and TRBJ2-3; D gene unclear. The germline gives CDR1 LGHNA, CDR2 YSLEER. V lost 3 bases to trimming and J lost 2 bases, with 6 bases between them. The CDR3 sequence is 13 residues long. DNA for the CDR3: TGCGCCAGCAGCCAGGCAGTCACAGATACGCAGTATTTT. Translating gives CASSQAVTDTQYF.

This clone has more than one count but fewer than ten. The chain employs TRBV5-1 and TRBJ1-1, with D perhaps matching TRBD1 (5 bases). Germline assignment: CDR1 SGHRS and CDR2 YFSETQ. Trimming left V 0 bases short and J 1 base short, with 7 bases between. This CDR3 region has 14 residues. CDR3 protein: CASSLATANTEAFF. The CDR3 nucleotides read TGCGCCAGCAGCTTGGCGACAGCGAACACTGAAGCTTTCTTT.

The V call is TRBV7-6, the J call TRBJ2-7; tentatively, D is TRBD1 (5 bases). The CDR3 is 13 residues long. CDR1 SGHVS and CDR2 FNYEAQ come from the germline V gene. Trimming stripped 5 bases from V and 3 bases from J, with 11 bases between. For the CDR3, the DNA is TGTGCCAGCAGCCCCCCAGGGTACTACGAGCAGTACTTC. Its protein product is CASSPPGYYEQYF.

This clone has just one count. The genes are TRBV13 and TRBJ2-1, with TRBD2 matching 9 bases. This CDR3 spans 17 amino acids. Unmatched junction bases numbered 12, after V lost 5 bases and J lost 4 bases. In germline, CDR1 is PRHDT, CDR2 FYEKMQ (reference sequence). The CDR3 DNA reads TGTGCCAGCAGCGCAGACGGAACTAGCGGGTGGTACAATGAGCAGTTCTTC. Its protein product is CASSADGTSGWYNEQFF.

The chain is built from TRBV6-5 and TRBJ2-3; a weak D match, TRBD1 (6 bases). Per the germline V gene, CDR1 is MNHEY and CDR2 is SVGAGI. The CDR3 sequence is 13 residues long. Between the trimmed V and J ends, which lost 6 bases and 9 bases, there was a span of 16 bases. This chain's CDR3 is CASSPRRGQTQYF. The CDR3 DNA reads TGTGCCAGCAGCCCCCGCAGGGGTCAGACGCAGTATTTT.

The chain couples TRBV19 to TRBJ1-3; TRBD1 matches 7 bases. The CDR3 sequence is 16 residues long. Unmatched junction bases numbered 9, after V lost 3 bases and J lost 4 bases. Germline CDR1 reads LNHDA; CDR2 reads SQIVND (reference sequence). The CDR3 loop is CASSMDQGVYGNTIYF. The CDR3 nucleotides are TGTGCCAGTAGTATGGATCAGGGGGTTTACGGAAACACCATATATTTT.

The chain combines TRBV29-1 with TRBJ2-3; D gene unclear. Germline loops: CDR1 SQVTM, CDR2 ANQGSEA. The CDR3 sequence is 15 residues long. With 8 bases removed from V and 8 bases from J, the gap between germline ends came to 26 bases. CDR3 protein: CSLYGGSRSDGTQYF. Written as DNA, the CDR3 is TGCAGCCTATATGGTGGCTCTAGGTCGGATGGTACGCAGTATTTT.

The chain combines TRBV7-9 with TRBJ2-7; D possibly corresponds to TRBD2 (5 bases). Germline V lookup: CDR1 SEHNR, CDR2 FQNEAQ (reference sequence). V was clipped by 0 bases and J by 6 bases, with 15 bases between them. The CDR3 loop spans 15 amino acids. The CDR3 DNA is TGTGCCAGCAGCTTAGCGTCGGGATCCGTGAGCGAGCAGTACTTC. Protein sequence: CASSLASGSVSEQYF.

The chain is built from TRBV28 and TRBJ1-3; D ambiguous. The V gene's germline CDR1 is MDHEN and CDR2 SYDVKM. The CDR3 is 14 amino acids. With 5 bases removed from V and 1 base from J, the gap between germline ends came to 9 bases. DNA of the CDR3: TGTGCCAGCAGTGGTCAGGATTCTGGAAACACCATATATTTT. Amino acid sequence: CASSGQDSGNTIYF.

This chain uses TRBV5-6 with TRBJ2-2; 10 nucleotides agree with TRBD2. Germline values: CDR1 SGHDT, CDR2 YYEEEE. This CDR3 contains 17 residues. V lost 5 bases and J lost 6; bases outside the gene matches: 13. CDR3 sequence (DNA): TGTGCCAGCAGTCAGAGGATCCTAGCGGGAGCAGCCGGGGAGCTGTTTTTT. Amino acid sequence: CASSQRILAGAAGELFF. Together with reference TRBV5-6 and TRBJ2-2, the CDR3 gives the full variable domain: DAGVTQSPTHLIKTRGQQVTLRCSPKSGHDTVSWYQQALGQGPQFIFQYYEEEERQRGNFPDRFSGHQFPNYSSELNVNALLLGDSALYLCASSQRILAGAAGELFFGEGSRLTVL.

This chain connects TRBV7-6 to TRBJ2-1, with 7 nucleotides matching TRBD1. Germline-derived CDR1 and CDR2 are SGHVS and FNYEAQ. V lost 5 bases, J lost 4 bases, and 20 bases stayed unmatched. The CDR3 extends over 19 amino acids. CDR3 in DNA: TGTGCCAGCAGCCCCGAGGTGGTATTTGGGGACAGTGAATACAATGAGCAGTTCTTC. The encoded protein is CASSPEVVFGDSEYNEQFF.

V is TRBV5-1 and J is TRBJ2-3; 8 bases agree with TRBD1. CDR1 is SGHRS, CDR2 YFSETQ, per germline. The V segment lost 5 bases and the J segment 10 bases; nucleotides outside the gene matches: 6. CDR3 size: 12 residues. CDR3 nucleotide sequence: TGCGCCAGCAGTTACGGACAGGGTCCGCAGTATTTT. Protein sequence: CASSYGQGPQYF.

This clone was detected only a few times. V gene TRBV10-3 combines with J gene TRBJ2-1; 7 bases line up with TRBD2. CDR3 size: 16 residues. CDR1 and CDR2 from the germline V gene are ENHRY and SYGVKD. J lost 5 bases, V lost 3 bases, and 10 bases had no gene match. The CDR3 reads CAISDWGEGLHNEQFF. Written as DNA, the CDR3 is TGTGCCATCAGTGATTGGGGGGAGGGCCTCCACAATGAGCAGTTCTTC.

This clone was picked up a small number of times. The chain uses TRBV5-1 and TRBJ2-1, with 8 bases aligning to TRBD1. Unmatched junction bases numbered 8, after V lost 2 bases and J lost 7 bases. Looked up from germline, CDR1 is SGHRS and CDR2 is YFSETQ. The CDR3 length is 15 residues. Here the CDR3 DNA reads TGCGCCAGCAGCTTACGGACAGGGAGTGTGAATGAGCAGTTCTTC. Translating it yields CASSLRTGSVNEQFF. The full variable domain, its missing parts supplied by reference TRBV5-1 and TRBJ2-1, is KAGVTQTPRYLIKTRGQQVTLSCSPISGHRSVSWYQQTPGQGLQFLFEYFSETQRNKGNFPGRFSGRQFSNSRSEMNVSTLELGDSALYLCASSLRTGSVNEQFFGPGTRLTVL.

The gene calls are TRBV30 and TRBJ2-3; 7 nucleotides line up with TRBD2. The J segment lost 6 bases and the V segment lost 5 bases, leaving 11 bases of the junction unmatched. CDR1 is GTSNPN and CDR2 is SVGIG in the germline V gene (reference sequence). The CDR3 is made up of 14 amino acids. The CDR3 is CAWAGWGGSDTQYF. Written as DNA, the CDR3 is TGTGCCTGGGCGGGCTGGGGAGGGTCCGATACGCAGTATTTT.